The entry below gives a single T cell receptor beta chain sequence along with its context. Its antigen remains unknown. This sample stems from a study of cytomegalovirus exposure and HLA in healthy donors. At the level of the study: Previous work identified 100 million or so unique TCR beta sequences from 150 million to 200 million T cells. Some 85 million unique TCRs, all from HLA-typed donors, were included in an early release of the data. Findings and limits, study-wide: In a later analysis, a genetic analysis reported fewer productive-TCR N-insertions in an Asian-associated ancestry cluster than the cohort average. An analysis was carried out at a later point. It showed that HLA-associated TCR beta chains were more clonally expanded than equally common non-associated chains.

PCR employed 60 Vbeta and 13 Jbeta primers. Repertoires were generated with immunoSEQ multiplex PCR, while TCRdb's copy carries only in-frame clones and drops some. Here the sample spans 90,000 to 100,000 clones, 76% being singletons. The CDR3 loop spans 13 amino acids. The V gene's germline CDR1 is WNHNN and CDR2 SYGVQD (reference sequence). V was shortened by 3 bases and J by 13 bases, with 17 bases between the two germline ends. The chain recombines TRBV10-1 with TRBJ2-3, with D perhaps matching TRBD1 (7 bases). Sequencing was carried out using PBMCs. The receptor comes from a woman aged 55-69 years in good health and CMV-seropositive. DNA of the CDR3: TGCGCCAGCAGTGACGGGGGTACAGGGGTGAAGTATTTT. Amino acid sequence: CASSDGGTGVKYF.